Each of the 24 T cell receptor beta chains below was sequenced from the same sample in a study of T cells expressing NK-cell markers. Each CDR3 protein gets one entry in TCRdb, which reprocessed the 5' RACE reads and gives no DNA. The table for this sample gives about 170,000 distinct CDR3 sequences. The specimen sequenced was blood T cells: a sorted CD56 or NKG2C T cell subset, CD4+ or CD8+ T cells, or bulk PBMC T cells (not recorded which). The receptors originated from a man between 18 and 69 years old in good health.

The chain links TRBV4-2 to TRBJ1-5. The CDR3 totals 15 residues. Germline V lookup: CDR1 LGHNA, CDR2 YNFKEQ. This chain's CDR3 is CASSQERSPNQPQHF.

This chain's CDR3 is CASSVSGTGEGETQYF. V gene TRBV6-7 combines with J gene TRBJ2-5; no DNA is available, so the TRBD1 call from TCRdb remains unchecked. TRBV6-7 is labeled an ORF, and its function is uncertain. The CDR3 runs to 16 residues.

J is TRBJ2-7 and V is TRBV5-5; checking the TCRdb D call of TRBD1 is not possible without DNA. Germline CDR1 is SGHKS and CDR2 is YYEKEE (reference sequence). The CDR3 covers 15 residues. CDR3 protein: CASSPLDSFSYEQYF.

The genes are TRBV6-2 or TRBV6-3 and TRBJ2-7. This CDR3 comprises 12 residues. Germline V gives CDR1 MNHEY, CDR2 SVGEGT. CDR3 amino acids: CASGVNRGDVYF.

This chain joins TRBV7-9 and TRBJ1-1; TCRdb reports TRBD1, a call that lacks DNA to check it against. Germline CDR1 and CDR2: SEHNR and FQNEAQ (reference sequence). The length of the CDR3 is 17 residues. CDR3 amino acids: CASSQTGGLEMNTEAFF.

The J gene is TRBJ2-5, the V gene TRBV7-9. Per the germline V gene, CDR1 is SEHNR and CDR2 is FQNEAQ (reference sequence). The CDR3 is 11 amino acids. The CDR3 is CASSPQETQYF.

The J gene is TRBJ1-2, the V gene TRBV19; without DNA, the TCRdb call of TRBD1 cannot be checked. CDR3 length: 16 amino acids. Germline CDR1 and CDR2: LNHDA and SQIVND (reference sequence). The CDR3 is CASSPRQPGGVYGYTF.

The chain is built from TRBV11-2 and TRBJ2-5; TCRdb proposes TRBD1, but this gene call is untestable without DNA. Germline V lookup: CDR1 SGHAT, CDR2 FQNNGV. The CDR3 has 15 residues. CDR3: CASSSAGGAQETQYF.

The genes are TRBV12-3 or TRBV12-4 and TRBJ2-7; the TCRdb D gene call, TRBD1, has no DNA to confirm it. CDR3 length: 16 amino acids. CDR3 residues: CASAVLEGSLAYEQYF.

The chain has TRBV9 and TRBJ1-2; TCRdb picks TRBD1, but there is no DNA to check that call. This CDR3 comprises 15 residues. CDR1 and CDR2 from the germline V gene are SGDLS and YYNGEE. The CDR3 is CASSIGQGVIYGYTF.

The chain joins TRBV12-3 or TRBV12-4 to TRBJ2-1; TCRdb proposes TRBD1, but this gene call is untestable without DNA. This CDR3 is 14 amino acids long. The CDR3 spells CASSQPGQYNEQFF.

This rearrangement joins TRBV6-1 to TRBJ2-7; TCRdb gives TRBD1 as the D gene, but with no DNA this cannot be confirmed. In germline, CDR1 is MNHNS, CDR2 SASEGT. The CDR3 is made up of 15 amino acids. CDR3 protein: CASSAREQGASEQYF.

The chain carries TRBV15 and TRBJ2-2. Looked up from germline, CDR1 is LNHNV and CDR2 is YYDKDF (reference sequence). CDR3 size: 13 residues. CDR3 residues: CATSRDRARELFF. Complete variable domain (other parts from reference TRBV15 and TRBJ2-2): DAMVIQNPRYQVTQFGKPVTLSCSQTLNHNVMYWYQQKSSQAPKLLFHYYDKDFNNEADTPDNFQSRRPNTSFCFLDIRSPGLGDTAMYLCATSRDRARELFFGEGSRLTVL.

This CDR3 reads CASSLWSVTGELFF. The chain is built from TRBV11-2 and TRBJ2-2. CDR3 size: 14 residues. From germline, CDR1 is SGHAT and CDR2 FQNNGV.

The chain uses TRBV28 and TRBJ1-6; TCRdb indicates TRBD1, and absent DNA this call remains unverified. The CDR3 runs 14 residues. The V gene's germline CDR1 is MDHEN and CDR2 SYDVKM. This chain's CDR3 is CASSLSGSGSPLHF.

V usage is TRBV12-3 or TRBV12-4 and J usage is TRBJ2-3; TCRdb's D gene call, TRBD2, goes unchecked for lack of DNA. The CDR3 spans 17 residues. CDR3 in amino acids: CASRGPASGGGEDTQYF.

The chain joins TRBV11-1 to TRBJ2-1; TCRdb gives TRBD1 as the D gene, but with no DNA this cannot be confirmed. Germline V gene data show CDR1 as SGHAT and CDR2 as FQDESV (reference sequence). The CDR3 is made up of 14 amino acids. The chain's CDR3 is CASSLVGDGGEQFF. Drawing the rest from reference TRBV11-1 and TRBJ2-1, the complete variable domain is EAEVAQSPRYKITEKSQAVAFWCDPISGHATLYWYRQILGQGPELLVQFQDESVVDDSQLPKDRFSAERLKGVDSTLKIQPAELGDSAMYLCASSLVGDGGEQFFGPGTRLTVL.

J is TRBJ2-3 and V is TRBV20-1; checking the TCRdb D call of TRBD1 is not possible without DNA. Germline V gene lookup returns CDR1 DFQATT and CDR2 SNEGSKA (reference sequence). This CDR3 is 14 amino acids long. CDR3 sequence reads: CSARDGVQGDTQYF.

This chain uses TRBV27 with TRBJ2-3; the D call of TRBD1 rests on TCRdb alone, since no DNA is present to check it. Looked up from germline, CDR1 is MNHEY and CDR2 is SMNVEV (reference sequence). The CDR3 runs to 14 residues. CDR3 amino acids: CASSLQGTGRAQYF.

The rearrangement joins TRBV21-1 to TRBJ2-4; the TCRdb D gene call, TRBD1, has no DNA to confirm it. TRBV21-1 is assigned pseudogene status. The CDR3 is made up of 16 amino acids. CDR3 region: CASSKGTGGFVIIQYF.

The J gene is TRBJ1-2, the V gene TRBV27. The length of the CDR3 is 15 residues. CDR1 is MNHEY, CDR2 SMNVEV, per germline (reference sequence). The CDR3 is CASSYRSRGVRGYTF.

The chain has TRBV2 and TRBJ2-2; there is no DNA to check the TCRdb D call of TRBD2. This CDR3 has 17 amino acids. CDR1 and CDR2 from the germline V gene are SNHLY and FYNNEI. CDR3 sequence: CASTATSGGTSREELFF.

The chain is built from TRBV16 and TRBJ1-5. The germline V gene encodes CDR1 KGHSY and CDR2 FQNENV. The length of the CDR3 is 18 residues. The CDR3 loop is CASSHASQAKDSNQPQHF. Supplemented by reference TRBV16 and TRBJ1-5, the full variable domain reads GEEVAQTPKHLVRGEGQKAKLYCAPIKGHSYVFWYQQVLKNEFKFLISFQNENVFDETGMPKERFSAKCLPNSPCSLEIQATKLEDSAVYFCASSHASQAKDSNQPQHFGDGTRLSIL.

The chain's CDR3 is CASSRTKNTEAFF. This chain joins TRBV7-7 and TRBJ1-1. Germline V gives CDR1 SSHAT, CDR2 FNYEAQ (reference sequence). The CDR3 runs 13 residues.